The TCR beta chain described here comes from a study of blood T cell repertoires in COVID-19. The trim removed 5 bases at V and 9 bases at J, leaving 6 bases unmatched. This CDR3 comprises 15 residues. Germline CDR1 and CDR2: MNHEY and SMNVEV (reference sequence). In the authors' methods: Cell counts per sample came from amplifying reference gene primers. Data came from immunoSEQ multiplex PCR; TCRdb stores just in-frame clones and leaves some out. V, J and clone size were drawn from that table, and D and trimming were deduced from the DNA. The table lists 250,000 to 300,000 clones, roughly nine tenths of them singletons.

The chain has TRBV27 and TRBJ2-1; 14 bases match TRBD2. The sequencing input was peripheral blood. This clonotype was obtained from a woman in her 30s with COVID-19, enrolled during active disease. CDR3 bases: TGTGCCAGCAGTCTTGGGACTAGCGGGGGTAGTGAGCAGTTCTTC. It yields the protein CASSLGTSGGSEQFF.